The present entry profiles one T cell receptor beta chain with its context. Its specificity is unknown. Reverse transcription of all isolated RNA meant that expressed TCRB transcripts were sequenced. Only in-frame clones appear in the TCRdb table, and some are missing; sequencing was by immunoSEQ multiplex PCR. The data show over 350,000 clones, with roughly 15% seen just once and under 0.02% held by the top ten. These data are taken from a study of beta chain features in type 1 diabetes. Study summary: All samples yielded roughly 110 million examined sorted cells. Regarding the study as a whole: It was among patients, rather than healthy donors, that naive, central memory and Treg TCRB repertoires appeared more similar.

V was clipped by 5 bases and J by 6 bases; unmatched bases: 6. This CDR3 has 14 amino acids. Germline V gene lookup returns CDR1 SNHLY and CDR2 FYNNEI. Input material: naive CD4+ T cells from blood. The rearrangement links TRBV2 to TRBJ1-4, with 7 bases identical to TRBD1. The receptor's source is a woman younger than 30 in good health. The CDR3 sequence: CASSRDSTYEKLFF. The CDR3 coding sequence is TGTGCCAGCAGTCGGGACAGCACTTATGAAAAACTGTTTTTT.